The 25 T cell receptor beta chains listed next were all sequenced from one sample in a study of early stage breast cancer tumors. Measured with immunoSEQ multiplex PCR; TCRdb has only the in-frame clones, and not every one. The table lists about 28,000 clones, approximately 80% of them singletons, with about 13% in the top ten. Sample: blood. Every receptor here comes from a person between 60 and 70 years old with breast cancer.

The rearrangement links TRBV30 to TRBJ2-2; D may be TRBD1 (5 bases). The germline V gene encodes CDR1 GTSNPN and CDR2 SVGIG (reference sequence). CDR3 length equals 15 residues. Trimming took off 3 bases at V and 6 bases at J, with 17 bases between the two ends. The CDR3 protein is CAWRARDIRPGELFF. The CDR3 region has the DNA TGTGCCTGGAGGGCCAGGGATATCAGACCCGGGGAGCTGTTTTTT.

About this clone: The junction differs from germline at one of its ends, possibly a read error. The chain combines TRBV7-7 with TRBJ2-3; 8 nucleotides match TRBD1. This CDR3 contains 15 residues. Germline assignment: CDR1 SSHAT and CDR2 FNYEAQ (reference sequence). CDR3 protein: CASSLQGVPTDTQYF. CDR3 DNA sequence: TGTGCTAGCAGCTTACAGGGGGTCCCCACAGATACGCAGTATTTT.

V usage is TRBV4-3 and J usage is TRBJ2-1; no definite D call. Per the germline V gene, CDR1 is LGHNA and CDR2 is YSLEER. With 3 bases removed from V and 0 bases from J, the gap between germline ends came to 15 bases. The CDR3 covers 17 residues. As DNA, the CDR3 is TGCGCCAGCAGCCACCCGCTACTCGTGAGCTCCTACAATGAGCAGTTCTTC. This translates into CASSHPLLVSSYNEQFF.

The V and J genes are TRBV9 and TRBJ1-2, with TRBD1 as a possible D gene (5 bases). This CDR3 has 15 residues. V gave up 2 bases and J gave up 2 bases, with 13 bases separating them. Per the germline V gene, CDR1 is SGDLS and CDR2 is YYNGEE. As DNA, the CDR3 is TGTGCCAGCAGCGTGTCGGGAGGGGAGAACTATGGCTACACCTTC. Its protein is CASSVSGGENYGYTF.

The chain has TRBV2 and TRBJ2-7; D is unclear. Trimming removed 6 bases from V and 3 bases from J, with 12 bases in between. The germline V gene has CDR1 SNHLY and CDR2 FYNNEI. The CDR3 length is 13 residues. CDR3 loop: CASSPGSLYEQYF. DNA for the CDR3: TGTGCCAGCAGCCCCGGGTCCCTCTACGAGCAGTACTTC.

Only one count was recorded for this clone. The rearrangement joins TRBV11-2 to TRBJ1-2; D possibly corresponds to TRBD1 (5 bases). CDR1 is SGHAT, CDR2 FQNNGV, per germline. The CDR3 contains 16 residues. With 0 bases removed from V and 0 bases from J, the gap between germline ends came to 11 bases. The CDR3 nucleotides are TGTGCCAGCAGCTTAGAGTTAGACAGAACTAACTATGGCTACACCTTC. It encodes CASSLELDRTNYGYTF.

The chain joins TRBV18 to TRBJ1-2; possibly TRBD1 for D (5 bases). The CDR3 is 13 amino acids. V shed 5 bases and J shed 4 bases, with 11 bases lying between them. The germline V gene has CDR1 KGHSH and CDR2 LQKENI. CDR3 DNA: TGTGCCAGCTCAGCGGGACGGAGCTATGGCTACACCTTC. Its translation is CASSAGRSYGYTF. The variable domain in full, with the rest retrieved from reference TRBV18 and TRBJ1-2, is NAGVMQNPRHLVRRRGQEARLRCSPMKGHSHVYWYRQLPEEGLKFMVYLQKENIIDESGMPKERFSAEFPKEGPSILRIQQVVRGDSAAYFCASSAGRSYGYTFGSGTRLTVV.

The V call is TRBV11-2, the J call TRBJ1-4; TRBD1 agrees at 7 bases. The trim removed 6 bases at V and 8 bases at J, leaving 9 bases unmatched. The CDR3 covers 14 residues. Germline V CDR1 and CDR2: SGHAT, FQNNGV. The CDR3 reads CASSLGTVPEKLFF. The DNA for the CDR3 is TGTGCCAGCAGTCTCGGGACAGTCCCCGAAAAACTGTTTTTT.

The chain has TRBV5-1 and TRBJ2-5; TRBD1 aligns across 7 bases. V lost 5 bases and J lost 5; bases outside the gene matches: 9. The CDR3 contains 14 residues. Germline CDR1 SGHRS, CDR2 YFSETQ. The CDR3: CASSQGVMGETQYF. The CDR3 nucleotides are TGCGCCAGCAGTCAGGGGGTTATGGGGGAGACCCAGTACTTC.

V usage is TRBV29-1 and J usage is TRBJ1-2; weak D call: TRBD1 (6 bases). Trimming cost V 3 bases and J 0 bases, with 11 bases left between them. Germline V gene data show CDR1 as SQVTM and CDR2 as ANQGSEA. The CDR3 extends over 14 amino acids. As DNA, the CDR3 is TGCAGCGTTGATCGCGGACAGCCTAACTATGGCTACACCTTC. It specifies CSVDRGQPNYGYTF. The full variable domain, in which reference TRBV29-1 and TRBJ1-2 provide the parts outside the CDR3, is SAVISQKPSRDICQRGTSLTIQCQVDSQVTMMFWYRQQPGQSLTLIATANQGSEATYESGFVIDKFPISRPNLTFSTLTVSNMSPEDSSIYLCSVDRGQPNYGYTFGSGTRLTVV.

This sequence joins TRBV27 and TRBJ1-5; 7 nucleotides line up with TRBD1. V was pared by 5 bases and J by 11 bases, with 15 bases of the junction left unmatched. Germline assignment: CDR1 MNHEY and CDR2 SMNVEV (reference sequence). The CDR3 runs 15 residues. The DNA for the CDR3 is TGTGCCAGCAGTAGGGATGGACAGGAGGGCCGAGCCCAGCATTTT. It translates to CASSRDGQEGRAQHF.

The V call is TRBV5-6, the J call TRBJ1-2; 7 bases map to TRBD1. Per germline, CDR1 SGHDT and CDR2 YYEEEE. The CDR3 is made up of 15 amino acids. V shed 3 bases and J 7 bases; nucleotides not matched to a gene: 12. CDR3 amino acids: CASSWAETGYPGYTF. The CDR3 coding sequence is TGTGCCAGCAGCTGGGCTGAGACAGGGTATCCTGGCTACACCTTC.

The V and J genes are TRBV11-3 and TRBJ1-4, with D hard to call. V was trimmed by 1 base and J by 8 bases, leaving 8 bases between them. Germline V CDR1 and CDR2: SGHNT, YENEEA. The CDR3 is 13 amino acids. The CDR3 bases are TGTGCCAGCAGCTTAGTAGCAGACGAAAAACTGTTTTTT. Its translation: CASSLVADEKLFF. The full variable domain, completed using reference TRBV11-3 and TRBJ1-4, is EAGVVQSPRYKIIEKKQPVAFWCNPISGHNTLYWYLQNLGQGPELLIRYENEEAVDDSQLPKDRFSAERLKGVDSTLKIQPAELGDSAVYLCASSLVADEKLFFGSGTQLSVL.

J is TRBJ1-5 and V is TRBV7-2; 7 nucleotides agree with TRBD1. Germline-derived CDR1 and CDR2 are SGHTA and FQGNSA. The CDR3 runs to 13 residues. The J segment lost 7 bases and the V segment lost 5 bases, leaving 5 bases of the junction unmatched. CDR3 nucleotides: TGTGCCAGCAGCGCCGACAGGGTACAGCCCCAGCATTTT. Protein sequence: CASSADRVQPQHF.

This clone was detected once. The V and J genes are TRBV25-1 and TRBJ1-3; possibly TRBD1 for D (5 bases). The CDR3 sequence is 15 residues long. CDR1 and CDR2 (germline): MGHDK, SYGVNS. V dropped 6 bases and J dropped 0 bases, with 12 bases sitting between them. The chain's CDR3 is CASRDTLTSGNTIYF. The CDR3 nucleotides read TGTGCCAGCAGGGACACCCTGACCTCTGGAAACACCATATATTTT.

The chain uses TRBV28 and TRBJ2-7; D is perhaps TRBD1 (6 bases). This CDR3 is built from 13 residues. The V and J ends lost 6 bases and 2 bases respectively, with 11 bases between them. The germline gives CDR1 MDHEN, CDR2 SYDVKM. The CDR3 DNA reads as TGTGCCAGCAGGGCAGGGGCGGCCTACGAGCAGTACTTC. Encoded protein: CASRAGAAYEQYF.

This chain links TRBV6-1 with TRBJ2-3; perhaps TRBD2 as D (5 bases). The germline V gene has CDR1 MNHNS and CDR2 SASEGT. The germline V and J ends were trimmed by 6 bases and 4 bases, with 14 bases remaining between them. The length of the CDR3 is 14 residues. The CDR3 is CASSGIIIADTQYF. The CDR3 DNA reads TGTGCCAGCAGCGGGATCATAATAGCAGATACGCAGTATTTT.

The gene calls are TRBV4-3 and TRBJ2-7; D may be TRBD2 (5 bases). The CDR3 extends over 16 amino acids. The V and J ends lost 4 bases and 0 bases respectively, with 16 bases between them. CDR1 is LGHNA, CDR2 YSLEER, per germline. CDR3 nucleotide sequence: TGCGCCAGCAGCCGTCCTTCCGAGCGGAGCTCCTACGAGCAGTACTTC. Translating gives CASSRPSERSSYEQYF.

The chain has TRBV15 and TRBJ2-5; the D is unclear. This CDR3 is 15 amino acids long. Germline CDR1 and CDR2: LNHNV and YYDKDF (reference sequence). V lost 0 bases and J 2 bases, leaving 10 bases between the germline ends. The CDR3 region is CATSREGEAQETQYF. In DNA, the CDR3 is TGTGCCACCAGCAGAGAAGGAGAGGCACAAGAGACCCAGTACTTC. The variable domain in full, completed from reference TRBV15 and TRBJ2-5, reads DAMVIQNPRYQVTQFGKPVTLSCSQTLNHNVMYWYQQKSSQAPKLLFHYYDKDFNNEADTPDNFQSRRPNTSFCFLDIRSPGLGDTAMYLCATSREGEAQETQYFGPGTRLLVL.

Only a few counts were recorded for this clone. The V call is TRBV18, the J call TRBJ1-5; 7 positions agree with TRBD1. Germline V gene lookup returns CDR1 KGHSH and CDR2 LQKENI. J was trimmed by 0 bases and V by 5 bases; bases with no gene match: 7. The CDR3 has 16 residues. For the CDR3, the DNA is TGTGCCAGCTCAACCTTCGGACAGGATAGCAATCAGCCCCAGCATTTT. Translated: CASSTFGQDSNQPQHF.

The chain is built from TRBV18 and TRBJ2-5; 14 bases line up with TRBD2. This CDR3 region has 15 residues. Germline-derived CDR1 and CDR2 are KGHSH and LQKENI. With 3 bases clipped from V and 4 bases from J, the junction kept 1 base outside the gene matches. The CDR3 here is CASSPGLAGGETQYF. In DNA, the CDR3 is TGTGCCAGCTCACCCGGACTAGCGGGAGGAGAGACCCAGTACTTC.

This clone has just one count. The rearrangement joins TRBV15 to TRBJ1-5, with D unclear. The V gene's germline CDR1 is LNHNV and CDR2 YYDKDF (reference sequence). The V end was cut by 5 bases, the J end by 2 bases, with 13 bases between. The CDR3 consists of 15 residues. CDR3 nucleotide sequence: TGTGCCACCAGCCTTGGTCCGGCGGGCAATCAGCCCCAGCATTTT. Its translation: CATSLGPAGNQPQHF.

The rearrangement links TRBV15 to TRBJ2-1, with 7 bases lining up with TRBD1. Germline-derived CDR1 and CDR2 are LNHNV and YYDKDF (reference sequence). J was trimmed by 8 bases and V by 0 bases; bases with no gene match: 7. This CDR3 spans 15 amino acids. The CDR3 DNA sequence: TGTGCCACCAGCAGAGACCCGACAGGGAGCGATGAGCAGTTCTTC. The encoded protein is CATSRDPTGSDEQFF.

The rearrangement links TRBV18 to TRBJ2-7, with a possible D match to TRBD1 (5 bases). CDR1 and CDR2 (germline): KGHSH, LQKENI. The CDR3 sequence is 13 residues long. Trimming removed 2 bases from V and 5 bases from J, with 10 bases in between. The CDR3 DNA sequence: TGTGCCAGCTCACCATTCAGGGCCGACGAGCAGTACTTC. The encoded protein is CASSPFRADEQYF.

V and J are TRBV27 and TRBJ1-5; a possible D gene is TRBD1 (5 bases). The CDR3 contains 14 residues. Trimming removed 3 bases from V and 2 bases from J, with 8 bases in between. Germline loops: CDR1 MNHEY, CDR2 SMNVEV (reference sequence). DNA for the CDR3: TGTGCCAGCAGTTTGTTAGGGGGCAATCAGCCCCAGCATTTT. Its protein is CASSLLGGNQPQHF.